The present T cell receptor (beta chain) was sequenced within a study of cytomegalovirus exposure and HLA in healthy donors. Broader study findings: What a later analysis reportedly showed was that an Asian-associated ancestry cluster had fewer N-insertions than the roughly 670-donor mean.

The study ran its PCR with 60 Vbeta and 13 Jbeta primers. Some clones are missing from TCRdb's copy, which holds only in-frame ones; the method was immunoSEQ multiplex PCR. Altogether under 200,000 clones are present, over 70% being singletons, with the ten largest covering about 7.9%. A word on this clone: Its antigen is as yet unknown.

The CDR3 sequence is 15 residues long. V lost 5 bases to trimming and J lost 7 bases, with 18 bases between them. Germline CDR1 reads MNHNY; CDR2 reads SVGAGI (reference sequence). The chain carries TRBV6-6 and TRBJ1-5; maybe TRBD1 (5 bases). The TCR comes from a male donor in good health and CMV-seropositive. The sample consisted of PBMCs. CDR3 bases: TGTGCCAGCAGTCCTCCCGGGGGGGGAGAGCAGCCCCAGCATTTT. This sequence encodes CASSPPGGGEQPQHF.